A selection of T cell receptor beta chains follows, all from one sample in a study of T cell responses to AZD1222 COVID-19 vaccine. The assay was immunoSEQ multiplex PCR, and TCRdb's table has in-frame clones only and misses some. The data contain more than 85,000 clones, approximately 90% of them singletons. Here the sequenced sample was peripheral blood, taken on day 0 of AZD1222 vaccination. The receptors originated from an adult in good health. Both conserved end residues are part of each CDR3. D genes are given only for firm matches. Size is stated for part of the rows, as once, few or many counts, or as a class when the clone is expanded.

size	length	D	V	J	CDR3	DNA
-	15	-	TRBV7-2	TRBJ1-5	CASSSVAGFNQPQHF	TGTGCCAGCAGCTCTGTGGCGGGTTTCAATCAGCCCCAGCATTTT
-	14	-	TRBV5-5	TRBJ1-2	CASSLESANYGYTF	TGTGCCAGCAGCTTGGAATCAGCTAACTATGGCTACACCTTC
few	16	-	TRBV3-1/TRBV3-2	TRBJ2-3	CASSQGSGLSTDTQYF	TGTGCCAGCAGCCAAGGTAGCGGCCTGAGCACAGATACGCAGTATTTT
once	14	-	TRBV28	TRBJ1-2	CASSFRVGTKGYTF	TGTGCCAGCAGTTTTAGGGTAGGGACCAAGGGCTACACCTTC
-	15	-	TRBV3-1/TRBV3-2	TRBJ1-6	CASSRRDTNNSPLHF	TGTGCCAGCAGCCGCCGGGACACTAATAATTCACCCCTCCACTTT
-	16	-	TRBV11-2	TRBJ2-3	CASSLGPRDDTDTQYF	TGTGCCAGCAGCTTGGGGCCTCGGGACGACACAGATACGCAGTATTTT
few	15	-	TRBV7-6	TRBJ1-3	CASSPRAVSGNTIYF	TGTGCCAGCAGCCCCCGGGCTGTCTCTGGAAACACCATATATTTT
-	16	-	TRBV18	TRBJ1-2	CASSTGIGGANYGYTF	TGTGCCAGCTCGACAGGTATCGGCGGAGCTAACTATGGCTACACCTTC
-	14	-	TRBV2	TRBJ1-5	CASRELVGNQPQHF	TGTGCCAGCAGGGAGCTTGTAGGCAATCAGCCCCAGCATTTT
-	11	-	TRBV7-8	TRBJ2-7	CASSLDYEQYF	TGTGCCAGCAGCTTAGACTACGAGCAGTACTTC
-	9	-	TRBV29-1	TRBJ1-2	CSVAEDYTF	TGCAGCGTGGCGGAGGACTACACCTTC
-	15	TRBD1	TRBV6-1	TRBJ1-1	CASSELTGGNTEAFF	TGTGCCAGCAGTGAACTGACAGGGGGCAACACTGAAGCTTTCTTT
-	14	-	TRBV5-1	TRBJ1-1	CASSLSIGYPEAFF	TGCGCCAGCAGCTTGAGTATAGGATATCCTGAAGCTTTCTTT
-	16	TRBD1	TRBV11-2	TRBJ2-3	CASRLRDRGATDTQYF	TGTGCCAGCAGACTTCGGGACAGGGGGGCGACAGATACGCAGTATTTT
once	18	-	TRBV7-2	TRBJ2-3	CASSSFPPGRTSTDTQYF	TGTGCCAGCAGCTCGTTCCCACCGGGACGTACTAGCACAGATACGCAGTATTTT
-	12	-	TRBV12-3/TRBV12-4	TRBJ2-3	CASSPPRRVVSF	TGTGCCAGCAGTCCGCCTAGAAGAGTGGTCTCTTTT
-	16	-	TRBV5-1	TRBJ2-7	CASSLAPRGTGDEQYF	TGCGCCAGCAGCTTGGCCCCGAGGGGGACCGGGGACGAGCAGTACTTC
once	14	TRBD1	TRBV29-1	TRBJ1-4	CSVDRPGQGEKLFF	TGCAGCGTTGACCGCCCGGGACAGGGGGAAAAACTGTTTTTT
-	10	-	TRBV20-1	TRBJ2-1	CSAKGLSAFF	TGCAGTGCTAAGGGACTCTCGGCGTTCTTC
-	14	-	TRBV5-1	TRBJ1-2	CASSPGLPNYGYTF	TGCGCCAGCAGCCCGGGACTTCCTAACTATGGCTACACCTTC
-	13	-	TRBV6-5	TRBJ1-3	CASSYNSGNTIYF	TGTGCCAGCAGTTACAACTCTGGAAACACCATATATTTT
-	19	TRBD1	TRBV4-1	TRBJ1-5	CASSQVHRGIGESNQPQHF	TGCGCCAGCAGCCAAGTTCACAGGGGGATCGGGGAGAGCAATCAGCCCCAGCATTTT
-	14	TRBD1	TRBV9	TRBJ1-2	CASSVGSQGDGYTF	TGTGCCAGCAGCGTAGGTTCCCAGGGGGACGGCTACACCTTC
-	14	-	TRBV10-2	TRBJ1-6	CASSPGQNNSPLHF	TGCGCCAGCAGTCCCGGACAGAATAATTCACCCCTCCACTTT
-	14	TRBD1	TRBV6-5	TRBJ2-3	CASRDRDNADTQYF	TGTGCCAGCAGGGACAGGGATAATGCAGATACGCAGTATTTT
-	15	-	TRBV5-1	TRBJ2-2	CASSLGQGNTGELFF	TGCGCCAGCAGCTTGGGGCAGGGAAACACCGGGGAGCTGTTTTTT
-	18	-	TRBV4-3	TRBJ2-2	CASSQDATGMIVAGELFF	TGCGCCAGCAGCCAAGATGCCACAGGCATGATCGTAGCCGGGGAGCTGTTTTTT
-	16	-	TRBV18	TRBJ1-1	CASSPALGSLNTEAFF	TGTGCCAGCTCACCAGCCCTCGGCAGCTTAAACACTGAAGCTTTCTTT
once	14	-	TRBV2	TRBJ1-2	CASSDQGRYYGYTF	TGTGCCAGCAGTGATCAGGGACGGTACTATGGCTACACCTTC
-	16	-	TRBV18	TRBJ1-1	CASSSSRSGVNTEAFF	TGTGCCAGCTCCTCCTCTAGGTCCGGGGTAAACACTGAAGCTTTCTTT
-	13	-	TRBV12-3/TRBV12-4	TRBJ2-6	CASRDSGANVLTF	TGTGCCAGTAGGGACTCTGGGGCCAACGTCCTGACTTTC
-	12	TRBD1	TRBV6-2/TRBV6-3	TRBJ1-2	CASSFGQGGYTF	TGTGCCAGCAGTTTCGGACAGGGGGGCTACACCTTC
-	16	TRBD1	TRBV5-5	TRBJ2-5	CASSKRTGYEGETQYF	TGTGCCAGCAGCAAACGGACAGGGTACGAGGGAGAGACCCAGTACTTC
-	13	-	TRBV5-1	TRBJ1-1	CASSLSGDTEAFF	TGCGCCAGCAGCTTGTCAGGGGACACTGAAGCTTTCTTT
-	16	-	TRBV4-3	TRBJ1-5	CASSQEVDSGVGPQHF	TGCGCCAGCAGCCAAGAGGTAGACAGCGGGGTAGGGCCCCAGCATTTT
-	18	-	TRBV5-1	TRBJ1-6	CASSLARGGGSPNSPLHF	TGCGCCAGCAGCTTGGCCCGCGGTGGCGGGAGCCCTAATTCACCCCTCCACTTT
-	16	TRBD1	TRBV24-1	TRBJ2-7	CATSGGQGSDSYEQYF	TGTGCCACCAGTGGGGGACAGGGGTCAGACTCCTACGAGCAGTACTTC
-	13	TRBD1	TRBV5-4	TRBJ1-1	CASRDRGKGEAFF	TGTGCCAGCCGGGACAGGGGCAAGGGTGAAGCTTTCTTT
-	16	-	TRBV5-1	TRBJ2-3	CASSLEGPLPTDTQYF	TGCGCCAGCAGCTTGGAAGGCCCCCTTCCCACAGATACGCAGTATTTT
-	14	TRBD1	TRBV2	TRBJ2-5	CASSVRQGQETQYF	TGTGCCAGCAGCGTTAGACAGGGCCAAGAGACCCAGTACTTC
-	13	-	TRBV2	TRBJ1-3	CASGALSGNTIYF	TGTGCCAGCGGGGCCCTCTCTGGAAACACCATATATTTT
-	18	TRBD2	TRBV7-2	TRBJ2-3	CASSFPSSGGVSTDTQYF	TGTGCCAGCAGCTTCCCCTCTAGCGGGGGGGTTAGCACAGATACGCAGTATTTT
-	16	-	TRBV9	TRBJ1-4	CASSPRVDSGNEKLFF	TGTGCCAGCAGCCCGCGGGTCGACAGCGGTAATGAAAAACTGTTTTTT
-	16	TRBD1	TRBV28	TRBJ2-3	CASSPKYRGSTDTQYF	TGTGCCAGCAGTCCCAAGTACAGGGGGTCTACAGATACGCAGTATTTT
-	16	TRBD1	TRBV6-2/TRBV6-3	TRBJ2-4	CASSYVTGDPKNIQYF	TGTGCCAGCAGTTACGTGACAGGGGATCCCAAAAACATTCAGTACTTC
-	15	-	TRBV27	TRBJ2-7	CASSVYGAVSYEQYF	TGTGCCAGCAGTGTCTACGGGGCCGTTTCCTACGAGCAGTACTTC
-	13	-	TRBV5-5	TRBJ1-5	CASSLYLSQPQHF	TGTGCCAGCAGCTTATACCTCTCTCAGCCCCAGCATTTT